The next 26 T cell receptor beta chains were all read from a single sample in a study of T-cell memory formation after mild COVID-19. Each CDR3 protein gets one entry after TCRdb re-called the 5' RACE reads with MiXCR. The table lists 300,000 or so distinct CDR3 sequences, under 20% of them singletons. The specimen sequenced was PBMCs or a T cell subset sorted from them (not recorded which). These receptors were obtained from a man younger than 35 who had mild COVID-19 (a few samples of this study predate the infection). Cell type and time point are not known.

This sequence joins TRBV20-1 and TRBJ2-3; 9 bases line up with TRBD1. The CDR3 contains 14 residues. The germline gives CDR1 DFQATT, CDR2 SNEGSKA (reference sequence). Trimming removed 4 bases from V and 4 bases from J; junction bases left unmatched: 6. The CDR3 bases are TGCAGTGCTAAGGACAGGGGATCCCCAGATACGCAGTATTTT. Its translation: CSAKDRGSPDTQYF.

The sample holds many counts of this clonotype. The chain uses TRBV9 and TRBJ1-6; D gene unclear. The CDR3 spans 14 residues. Trimming pared 4 bases from V and 11 bases from J, leaving 16 bases between. Germline V gene lookup returns CDR1 SGDLS and CDR2 YYNGEE. The CDR3 region has the DNA TGTGCCAGCAGCCCCGCCGGTGGAGTCCCACCCCTCCACTTT. Residues: CASSPAGGVPPLHF.

The chain uses TRBV6-2 or TRBV6-3 and TRBJ1-6; D is unresolved. Trimming took 6 bases from V and 14 from J, leaving 23 bases between them. The CDR3 is 15 residues long. Germline lookup yields CDR1 MNHEY and CDR2 SVGEGT. CDR3 in amino acids: CASRAMTPRQFTLHF. The CDR3 DNA follows: TGTGCCAGCAGGGCAATGACACCGCGCCAATTCACCCTCCACTTT.

This clonotype was counted between two and nine times. This chain links TRBV28 with TRBJ1-1, with D maybe TRBD1 (5 bases). The CDR3 consists of 12 residues. With 7 bases removed from V and 3 bases from J, the gap between germline ends came to 9 bases. Germline assignment: CDR1 MDHEN and CDR2 SYDVKM. CDR3 bases: TGTGCCAGCACGGGGACCTACACTGAAGCTTTCTTT. Amino acid sequence: CASTGTYTEAFF.

The rearrangement uses TRBV2 and TRBJ2-2, with D unresolved. V lost 1 base, J lost 10 bases, and 7 bases lay in between. Germline assignment: CDR1 SNHLY and CDR2 FYNNEI. The CDR3 loop spans 12 amino acids. Here the CDR3 reads CASSEGYVELFF. Here the CDR3 DNA reads TGTGCCAGCAGTGAAGGATACGTGGAGCTGTTTTTT.

This clonotype occurred a few times. The gene calls are TRBV6-2 or TRBV6-3 and TRBJ2-7; 7 nucleotides match TRBD1. V was pared by 6 bases and J by 5 bases, with 13 bases of the junction left unmatched. Germline V gene data show CDR1 as MNHEY and CDR2 as SVGEGT. This CDR3 has 15 residues. The CDR3 is CASSPVSRGGHEQYF. DNA for the CDR3: TGTGCCAGCAGCCCCGTGAGTAGAGGGGGCCACGAGCAGTACTTC.

This clonotype was observed a handful of times. The chain combines TRBV18 with TRBJ2-1; TRBD2 matches 12 bases. The CDR3 has 19 amino acids. J was trimmed by 3 bases and V by 3 bases; bases with no gene match: 12. Per the germline V gene, CDR1 is KGHSH and CDR2 is LQKENI. The CDR3: CASSPRELAGGNFYNEQFF. The DNA for the CDR3 is TGTGCCAGCTCACCCCGTGAACTAGCGGGGGGCAACTTCTACAATGAGCAGTTCTTC.

V usage is TRBV12-3 or TRBV12-4 and J usage is TRBJ1-2, with TRBD1 matching over 8 bases. With 1 base clipped from V and 4 bases from J, the junction kept 2 bases outside the gene matches. The CDR3 totals 14 residues. This CDR3 reads CASSLGTGLYGYTF. CDR3 nucleotides: TGTGCCAGCAGTTTAGGGACAGGGCTCTATGGCTACACCTTC.

This clonotype was counted ten times or more. This chain connects TRBV7-9 to TRBJ2-3; the D gene could be TRBD1 or TRBD2 (5 bases each). CDR1 is SEHNR, CDR2 FQNEAQ, per germline (reference sequence). The CDR3 sequence is 15 residues long. Trimming stripped 5 bases from V and 2 bases from J, with 14 bases between. CDR3 nucleotide sequence: TGTGCCAGCAGCGCCCGGGACGGTGACACAGATACGCAGTATTTT. Translation gives CASSARDGDTDTQYF.

This clonotype occurred a few times. V and J are TRBV11-2 and TRBJ2-3; 10 positions agree with TRBD2. The germline V gene has CDR1 SGHAT and CDR2 FQNNGV. The CDR3 is made up of 16 amino acids. J was trimmed by 2 bases and V by 2 bases; bases with no gene match: 4. The CDR3 coding sequence is TGTGCCAGCAGCTTAATCGGGACTAGCGCCACAGATACGCAGTATTTT. Residues: CASSLIGTSATDTQYF.

This clonotype was seen more than once but under ten times. The chain carries TRBV9 and TRBJ2-5, with D tentatively TRBD2 (7 bases). From germline, CDR1 is SGDLS and CDR2 YYNGEE. The CDR3 contains 17 residues. Trimming shortened V by 3 bases and J by 1 base, and 19 bases separated the two germline ends. This chain's CDR3 is CASSARWGGAPQETQYF. Written as DNA, the CDR3 is TGTGCCAGCAGCGCCCGGTGGGGGGGGGCCCCCCAAGAGACCCAGTACTTC.

This clonotype has only a few counts. The genes are TRBV27 and TRBJ2-1; 11 bases align to TRBD2. V lost 10 bases, J lost 5 bases, and 7 bases stayed unmatched. Looked up from germline, CDR1 is MNHEY and CDR2 is SMNVEV (reference sequence). CDR3 length: 14 residues. The CDR3 here is CATLAGGSHNEQFF. The CDR3 DNA follows: TGTGCCACCCTAGCGGGGGGCTCTCACAATGAGCAGTTCTTC.

Ten or more counts support this clonotype. The CDR3 bases are TGCGCCAGCAGCTTCGGCGGGGGGGCCCACAATGAGCAGTTCTTC. Amino acids: CASSFGGGAHNEQFF. V usage is TRBV5-1 and J usage is TRBJ2-1; 9 bases align to TRBD2. Germline V gene lookup returns CDR1 SGHRS and CDR2 YFSETQ. Trimming cost V 2 bases and J 5 bases; bases outside gene matches: 5. The CDR3 runs to 15 residues.

CDR3 residues: CSATPGGSGNTIYF. The CDR3 nucleotides are TGCAGTGCTACTCCGGGAGGATCGGGAAACACCATATATTTT. J is TRBJ1-3 and V is TRBV20-1, with D hard to call. The CDR3 runs 14 residues. V lost 4 bases to trimming and J lost 4 bases, with 14 bases between them. Germline lookup yields CDR1 DFQATT and CDR2 SNEGSKA (reference sequence).

This sequence joins TRBV7-8 and TRBJ1-1; the D is unclear. Germline V lookup: CDR1 SGHVS, CDR2 FQNEAQ. The CDR3 is made up of 13 amino acids. V was pared by 5 bases and J by 7 bases, with 14 bases between. The CDR3: CASSLRTGIEAFF. The DNA for the CDR3 is TGTGCCAGCAGCCTAAGGACGGGGATTGAAGCTTTCTTT.

There are a few counts of this clonotype. The chain joins TRBV9 to TRBJ1-2; D is undetermined. The CDR3 sequence is 13 residues long. From germline, CDR1 is SGDLS and CDR2 YYNGEE. V was cut by 0 bases and J by 1 base, with 4 bases left in between. CDR3 DNA: TGTGCCAGCAGCGTAGTGCTTAACTATGGCTACACCTTC. Protein product: CASSVVLNYGYTF.

This clonotype was recorded a few times. The chain has TRBV28 and TRBJ1-1; D unclear. This CDR3 has 16 amino acids. The germline gives CDR1 MDHEN, CDR2 SYDVKM. Trimming shortened V by 6 bases and J by 11 bases, and 28 bases separated the two germline ends. The CDR3 bases are TGTGCCAGCAGCTTAGGCCCACTTTTCTTGCAAGGCTCGGCTTTCTTT. Its protein is CASSLGPLFLQGSAFF.

This clonotype was observed many times. The chain links TRBV20-1 to TRBJ2-3; TRBD2 agrees at 11 bases. J gave up 2 bases and V 6 bases, and 7 bases lay outside the gene matches. From germline, CDR1 is DFQATT and CDR2 SNEGSKA (reference sequence). There are 15 residues in the CDR3. The CDR3 DNA sequence: TGCAGTGCCATGGGGACTAGCGGACACACAGATACGCAGTATTTT. As protein: CSAMGTSGHTDTQYF.

The chain couples TRBV28 to TRBJ1-1; D remains ambiguous. Germline CDR1 MDHEN, CDR2 SYDVKM. The V end lost 4 bases, the J end lost 0 bases, and 12 bases lay between the germline ends. The length of the CDR3 is 15 residues. Here the CDR3 reads CASSSLGIVNTEAFF. The CDR3 region has the DNA TGTGCCAGCAGTTCCCTTGGCATTGTGAACACTGAAGCTTTCTTT.

In its sample, this clonotype was seen many times. The V call is TRBV4-2, the J call TRBJ2-5, with D possibly called TRBD1 or TRBD2 (5 bases each). The V end lost 0 bases, the J end lost 7 bases, and 12 bases lay between the germline ends. Germline lookup yields CDR1 LGHNA and CDR2 YNFKEQ. CDR3 length: 14 amino acids. The DNA of the CDR3 is TGTGCCAGCAGCCAAGATCCGGGGCCTGGGACCCAGTACTTC. Its translation is CASSQDPGPGTQYF.

This clonotype was observed a few times. CDR3 coding DNA: TGTGCCAGCAGCTTAGTCCCCGGCAATGAGCAGTTCTTC. Its protein product is CASSLVPGNEQFF. The chain has TRBV7-2 and TRBJ2-1; D call uncertain. The V end was cut by 1 base, the J end by 6 bases, with 7 bases between. The CDR3 loop spans 13 amino acids. Germline CDR1 SGHTA, CDR2 FQGNSA.

This clonotype occurred a few times. The chain joins TRBV2 to TRBJ2-7, with TRBD1 matching 7 bases. The trim removed 4 bases at V and 7 bases at J, leaving 4 bases unmatched. The CDR3 covers 12 residues. Germline assignment: CDR1 SNHLY and CDR2 FYNNEI. In nucleotides, the CDR3 is TGTGCCAGCAGTGGGACAGGCGGTGAGCAGTACTTC. Its translation: CASSGTGGEQYF.

The rearrangement uses TRBV12-3 or TRBV12-4 and TRBJ1-4; no clear D. The ends were cut back, 6 bases at V and 12 bases at J, with 14 bases in the middle. The CDR3 totals 12 residues. CDR3 bases: TGTGCCAGCAGCTCCGGGTTTCGGCAACTGTTTTTT. It is translated as CASSSGFRQLFF.

This clonotype showed up just a few times. The chain employs TRBV28 and TRBJ2-2; 7 bases map to TRBD1. This CDR3 is 14 amino acids long. Germline lookup yields CDR1 MDHEN and CDR2 SYDVKM. With V trimmed by 3 bases and J by 6 bases, 4 bases remained unmatched. The CDR3 reads CASSFYRGSGELFF. CDR3 DNA sequence: TGTGCCAGCAGTTTTTACAGGGGTTCCGGGGAGCTGTTTTTT.

The chain joins TRBV7-9 to TRBJ2-5; D not resolved. The germline V gene encodes CDR1 SEHNR and CDR2 FQNEAQ (reference sequence). The CDR3 is 16 amino acids. Between the trimmed V and J ends, which lost 2 bases and 2 bases, there was a span of 15 bases. As DNA, the CDR3 is TGTGCCAGCAGCTTAAGAGTGGGCGGTCTACAAGAGACCCAGTACTTC. This sequence encodes CASSLRVGGLQETQYF.

The CDR3 protein is CASSPRTALGGYTF. The CDR3 coding sequence is TGTGCCAGCAGCCCAAGGACAGCCCTGGGGGGCTACACCTTC. The J gene is TRBJ1-2, the V gene TRBV11-2, with D perhaps TRBD1 (6 bases). The length of the CDR3 is 14 residues. With 5 bases removed from V and 8 bases from J, the gap between germline ends came to 18 bases. CDR1 and CDR2 (germline): SGHAT, FQNNGV.